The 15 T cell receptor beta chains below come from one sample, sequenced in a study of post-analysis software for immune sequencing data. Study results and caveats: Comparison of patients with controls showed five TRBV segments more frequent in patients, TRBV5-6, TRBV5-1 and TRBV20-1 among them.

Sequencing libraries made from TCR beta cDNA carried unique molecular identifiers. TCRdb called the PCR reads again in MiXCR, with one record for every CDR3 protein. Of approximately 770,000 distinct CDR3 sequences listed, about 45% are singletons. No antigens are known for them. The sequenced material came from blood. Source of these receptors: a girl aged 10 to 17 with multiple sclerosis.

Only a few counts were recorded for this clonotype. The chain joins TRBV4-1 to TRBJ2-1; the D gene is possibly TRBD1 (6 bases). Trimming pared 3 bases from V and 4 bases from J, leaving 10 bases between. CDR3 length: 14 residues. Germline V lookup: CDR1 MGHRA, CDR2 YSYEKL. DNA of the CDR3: TGCGCCAGCAGCCACCGGGACACTTACAATGAGCAGTTCTTC. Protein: CASSHRDTYNEQFF.

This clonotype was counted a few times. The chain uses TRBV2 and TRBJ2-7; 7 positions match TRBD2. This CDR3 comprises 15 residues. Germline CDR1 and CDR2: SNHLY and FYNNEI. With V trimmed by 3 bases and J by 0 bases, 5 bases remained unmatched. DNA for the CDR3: TGTGCCAGCAGTGACGGGGGGAGGAGCTCCTACGAGCAGTACTTC. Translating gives CASSDGGRSSYEQYF.

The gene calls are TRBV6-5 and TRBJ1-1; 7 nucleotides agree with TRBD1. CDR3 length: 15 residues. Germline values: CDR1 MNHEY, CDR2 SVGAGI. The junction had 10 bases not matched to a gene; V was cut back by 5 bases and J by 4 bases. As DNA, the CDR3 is TGTGCCAGCAGTCTCCACACAGGGGCAGCCACTGAAGCTTTCTTT. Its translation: CASSLHTGAATEAFF.

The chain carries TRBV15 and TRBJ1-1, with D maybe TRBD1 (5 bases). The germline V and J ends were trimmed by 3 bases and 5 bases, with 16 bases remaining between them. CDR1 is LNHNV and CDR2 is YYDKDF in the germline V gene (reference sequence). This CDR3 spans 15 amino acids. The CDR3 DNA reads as TGTGCCACCAGCAGTGGGGAGGGACCGGGGACTGAAGCTTTCTTT. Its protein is CATSSGEGPGTEAFF.

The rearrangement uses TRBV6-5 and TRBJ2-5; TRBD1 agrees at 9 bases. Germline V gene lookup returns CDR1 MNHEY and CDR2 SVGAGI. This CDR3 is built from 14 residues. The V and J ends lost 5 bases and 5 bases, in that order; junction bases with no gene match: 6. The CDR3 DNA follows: TGTGCCAGCAGTGACCCGACAGGGGGGGAGACCCAGTACTTC. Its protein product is CASSDPTGGETQYF.

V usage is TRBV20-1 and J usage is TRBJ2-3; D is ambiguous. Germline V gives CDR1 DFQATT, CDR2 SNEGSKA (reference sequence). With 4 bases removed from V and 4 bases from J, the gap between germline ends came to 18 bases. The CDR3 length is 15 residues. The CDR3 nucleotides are TGCAGTGCTAATGGTGCAGGCTGGTCCGCAGATACGCAGTATTTT. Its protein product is CSANGAGWSADTQYF.

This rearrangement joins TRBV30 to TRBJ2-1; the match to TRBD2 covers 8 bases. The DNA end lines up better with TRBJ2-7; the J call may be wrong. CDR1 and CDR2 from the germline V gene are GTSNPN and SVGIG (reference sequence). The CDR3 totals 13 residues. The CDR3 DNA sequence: TGTGCCTGGAACAGCGGGAGCGGGTACGAGCAGTACTTC. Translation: CAWNSGSGYEQYF.

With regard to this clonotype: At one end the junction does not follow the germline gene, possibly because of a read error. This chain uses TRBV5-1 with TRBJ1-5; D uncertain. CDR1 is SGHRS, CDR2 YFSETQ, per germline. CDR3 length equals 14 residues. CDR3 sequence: CASSLGSGNQPQHF. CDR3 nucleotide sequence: TGTGCCAGCAGTTTGGGGTCGGGCAATCAGCCCCAGCATTTT.

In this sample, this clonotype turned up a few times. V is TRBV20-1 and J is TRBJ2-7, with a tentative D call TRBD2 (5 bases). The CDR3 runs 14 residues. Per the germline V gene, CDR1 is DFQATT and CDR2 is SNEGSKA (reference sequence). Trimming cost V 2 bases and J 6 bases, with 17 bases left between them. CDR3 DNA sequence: TGCAGTGCTAGAATTCCAGGACTCCCCCTCGAGCAGTACTTC. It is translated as CSARIPGLPLEQYF.

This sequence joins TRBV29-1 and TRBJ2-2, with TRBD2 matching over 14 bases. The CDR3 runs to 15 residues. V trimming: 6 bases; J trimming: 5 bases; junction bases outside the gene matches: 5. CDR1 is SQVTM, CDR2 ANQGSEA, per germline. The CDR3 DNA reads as TGCAGCGTGGGGACTAGCGGGAGAGGGACCGGGGAGCTGTTTTTT. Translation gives CSVGTSGRGTGELFF.

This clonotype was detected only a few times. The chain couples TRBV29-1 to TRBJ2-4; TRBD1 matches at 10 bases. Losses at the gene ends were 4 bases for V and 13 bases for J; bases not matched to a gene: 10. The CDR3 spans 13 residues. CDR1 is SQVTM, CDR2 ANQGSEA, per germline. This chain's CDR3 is CSVVRQGTGVQYF. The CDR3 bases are TGCAGCGTTGTCCGGCAGGGGACAGGGGTCCAGTACTTC.

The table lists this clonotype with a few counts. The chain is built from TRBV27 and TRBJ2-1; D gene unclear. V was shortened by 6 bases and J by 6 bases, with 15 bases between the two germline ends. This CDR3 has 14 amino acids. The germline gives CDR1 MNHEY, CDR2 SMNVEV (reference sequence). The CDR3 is CASRPQPPLNEQFF. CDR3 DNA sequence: TGTGCCAGCAGGCCCCAACCCCCACTCAATGAGCAGTTCTTC.

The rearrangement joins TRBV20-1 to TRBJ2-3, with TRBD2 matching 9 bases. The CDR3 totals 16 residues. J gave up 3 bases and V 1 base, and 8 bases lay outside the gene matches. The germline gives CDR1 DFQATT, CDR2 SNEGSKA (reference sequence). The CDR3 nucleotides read TGCAGTGCTAGAGCCAGTTTTAGCGGGAGTACAGATACGCAGTATTTT. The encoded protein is CSARASFSGSTDTQYF.

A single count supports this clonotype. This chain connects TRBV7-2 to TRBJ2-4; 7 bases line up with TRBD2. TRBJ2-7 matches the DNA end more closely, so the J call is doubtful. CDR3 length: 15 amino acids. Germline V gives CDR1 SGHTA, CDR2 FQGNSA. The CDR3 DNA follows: TGTGCCAGCAGCCCCCCAGCGGGGCGCTCCTACGAGCAGTACTTC. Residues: CASSPPAGRSYEQYF.

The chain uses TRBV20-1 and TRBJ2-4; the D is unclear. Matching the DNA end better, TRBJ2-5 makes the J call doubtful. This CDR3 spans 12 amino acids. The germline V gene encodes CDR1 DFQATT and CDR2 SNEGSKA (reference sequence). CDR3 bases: TGCAGTGCTAGAGATAGGGTAGGGACCCAGTACTTC. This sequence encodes CSARDRVGTQYF.